These T cell receptor beta chains were read from a single sample in a study of blood T cell repertoires in COVID-19. This table comes from immunoSEQ multiplex PCR, and its TCRdb copy is limited to in-frame clones, with some not included. The data show under 250,000 clones, over 75% seen once. Sequencing was carried out using peripheral blood. These receptors were collected from a man aged 50-59 years with COVID-19, enrolled during active disease. Both conserved end residues are part of each CDR3. Each record gives: CDR3 protein, CDR3 DNA, V gene, D gene, J gene, clone size. The D gene is left open where the match is weak. A row's size may be missing; if present it is once, few, many or a size class.

CDR3 protein: CASSKGTSGKKDEQYF
CDR3 DNA: TGTGCCAGCAGCAAGGGGACTAGCGGGAAAAAAGACGAGCAGTACTTC
V gene: TRBV13
D gene: TRBD2
J gene: TRBJ2-7
clone size: NA

CDR3 protein: CASSPKDRVSSYEQYF
CDR3 DNA: TGTGCCAGCTCACCTAAGGACAGGGTGTCATCATACGAGCAGTACTTC
V gene: TRBV18
D gene: TRBD1
J gene: TRBJ2-7
clone size: NA

CDR3 protein: CASNLQGGNTEAFF
CDR3 DNA: TGTGCCAGCAACTTACAGGGGGGTAACACTGAAGCTTTCTTT
V gene: TRBV6-5
D gene: TRBD1
J gene: TRBJ1-1
clone size: once

CDR3 protein: CASRDRGAGEKLFF
CDR3 DNA: TGTGCCAGCAGGGACAGGGGGGCCGGTGAAAAACTGTTTTTT
V gene: TRBV2
D gene: TRBD1
J gene: TRBJ1-4
clone size: NA

CDR3 protein: CASSPSRGSGSNTGELFF
CDR3 DNA: TGTGCCAGCAGCCCAAGTCGGGGTAGCGGATCGAACACCGGGGAGCTGTTTTTT
V gene: TRBV7-7
D gene: NA
J gene: TRBJ2-2
clone size: NA

CDR3 protein: CASSPLPGSPSGNTIYF
CDR3 DNA: TGTGCCAGCTCACCATTGCCGGGTTCTCCCTCTGGAAACACCATATATTTT
V gene: TRBV18
D gene: NA
J gene: TRBJ1-3
clone size: NA

CDR3 protein: CAISAQEGNTEAFF
CDR3 DNA: TGTGCCATCAGTGCTCAGGAGGGGAACACTGAAGCTTTCTTT
V gene: TRBV10-3
D gene: NA
J gene: TRBJ1-1
clone size: NA

CDR3 protein: CASRPRTGFGYEQYF
CDR3 DNA: TGCGCCAGCAGGCCCCGGACAGGGTTCGGGTACGAGCAGTACTTC
V gene: TRBV5-1
D gene: TRBD1
J gene: TRBJ2-7
clone size: NA

CDR3 protein: CASSLGGDYGYTF
CDR3 DNA: TGTGCCAGCAGCCTCGGAGGAGATTATGGCTACACCTTC
V gene: TRBV7-8
D gene: NA
J gene: TRBJ1-2
clone size: NA

CDR3 protein: CASSLAGTAEAFF
CDR3 DNA: TGTGCCAGCAGCTTAGCGGGGACAGCTGAAGCTTTCTTT
V gene: TRBV11-2
D gene: TRBD1
J gene: TRBJ1-1
clone size: NA

CDR3 protein: CASSSRGALYGYTF
CDR3 DNA: TGTGCCAGCAGTTCCCGGGGAGCTCTATATGGCTACACCTTC
V gene: TRBV6-2/TRBV6-3
D gene: NA
J gene: TRBJ1-2
clone size: NA

CDR3 protein: CASSTQQGEWTEAFF
CDR3 DNA: TGTGCCAGTAGTACCCAACAGGGTGAATGGACTGAAGCTTTCTTT
V gene: TRBV19
D gene: NA
J gene: TRBJ1-1
clone size: NA

CDR3 protein: CASSLAGGSRQPQHF
CDR3 DNA: TGTGCCAGCAGTTTAGCAGGGGGTAGTAGACAGCCCCAGCATTTT
V gene: TRBV28
D gene: TRBD1
J gene: TRBJ1-5
clone size: NA

CDR3 protein: CASSIPRPVQGNSYNEQFF
CDR3 DNA: TGTGCCAGTAGTATCCCTCGACCCGTACAGGGAAACTCCTACAATGAGCAGTTCTTC
V gene: TRBV19
D gene: NA
J gene: TRBJ2-1
clone size: NA

CDR3 protein: CASGPPGSGELFF
CDR3 DNA: TGTGCTAGTGGTCCCCCAGGGTCCGGGGAGCTGTTTTTT
V gene: TRBV12-5
D gene: NA
J gene: TRBJ2-2
clone size: NA

CDR3 protein: CASSLAQNTGELFF
CDR3 DNA: TGTGCCAGCAGCTTAGCCCAGAACACCGGGGAGCTGTTTTTT
V gene: TRBV11-2
D gene: NA
J gene: TRBJ2-2
clone size: NA

CDR3 protein: CASSQDSTGVYNSPLHF
CDR3 DNA: TGTGCCAGCAGCCAAGATTCTACAGGGGTGTATAATTCACCCCTCCACTTT
V gene: TRBV4-2
D gene: TRBD1
J gene: TRBJ1-6
clone size: once

CDR3 protein: CASSQDRQGWAGAFF
CDR3 DNA: TGCGCCAGCAGCCAGGACAGACAGGGATGGGCCGGGGCTTTCTTT
V gene: TRBV4-1
D gene: TRBD1
J gene: TRBJ1-1
clone size: few

CDR3 protein: CASSRDRGRNQPQHF
CDR3 DNA: TGTGCCAGCAGCCGGGACAGGGGGCGCAATCAGCCCCAGCATTTT
V gene: TRBV7-6
D gene: TRBD1
J gene: TRBJ1-5
clone size: NA

CDR3 protein: CASSQGQPGEKLFF
CDR3 DNA: TGTGCCAGCAGCCAGGGACAGCCGGGAGAAAAACTGTTTTTT
V gene: TRBV7-6
D gene: TRBD1
J gene: TRBJ1-4
clone size: NA

CDR3 protein: CASSLGARGFETQYF
CDR3 DNA: TGTGCCAGCAGCTTAGGGGCGAGGGGGTTTGAGACCCAGTACTTC
V gene: TRBV11-2
D gene: NA
J gene: TRBJ2-5
clone size: NA

CDR3 protein: CASGGTGSSGNTIYF
CDR3 DNA: TGTGCTAGTGGTGGGACAGGGAGCTCTGGAAACACCATATATTTT
V gene: TRBV12-5
D gene: TRBD1
J gene: TRBJ1-3
clone size: NA

CDR3 protein: CASSLAAGSVNQPQHF
CDR3 DNA: TGTGCCAGCAGCTTAGCGGCGGGAAGCGTCAATCAGCCCCAGCATTTT
V gene: TRBV7-9
D gene: NA
J gene: TRBJ1-5
clone size: NA

CDR3 protein: CASSSLQGAHQPQHF
CDR3 DNA: TGTGCCAGCTCCTCCCTACAGGGGGCGCATCAGCCCCAGCATTTT
V gene: TRBV2
D gene: TRBD1
J gene: TRBJ1-5
clone size: NA

CDR3 protein: CATGLAGNYNEQFF
CDR3 DNA: TGTGCCACGGGACTAGCGGGGAACTACAATGAGCAGTTCTTC
V gene: TRBV10-3
D gene: TRBD2
J gene: TRBJ2-1
clone size: NA

CDR3 protein: CASRPTGGSNEKLFF
CDR3 DNA: TGTGCCAGCAGGCCTACAGGGGGATCGAATGAAAAACTGTTTTTT
V gene: TRBV2
D gene: TRBD1
J gene: TRBJ1-4
clone size: NA

CDR3 protein: CASTSDRARGYTF
CDR3 DNA: TGTGCCAGCACCTCCGACAGGGCTAGGGGCTACACCTTC
V gene: TRBV28
D gene: TRBD1
J gene: TRBJ1-2
clone size: NA

CDR3 protein: CASSPLLVQTNEKLFF
CDR3 DNA: TGTGCCAGCTCACCCCTACTAGTACAGACTAATGAAAAACTGTTTTTT
V gene: TRBV18
D gene: NA
J gene: TRBJ1-4
clone size: NA

CDR3 protein: CAGGLAGVASREQYF
CDR3 DNA: TGTGCTGGTGGACTAGCGGGAGTAGCTTCGCGCGAGCAGTACTTC
V gene: TRBV7-8
D gene: TRBD2
J gene: TRBJ2-7
clone size: NA

CDR3 protein: CASSQTPGTGSYNEQFF
CDR3 DNA: TGTGCCAGCAGCCAGACCCCCGGGACAGGATCCTACAATGAGCAGTTCTTC
V gene: TRBV3-1/TRBV3-2
D gene: TRBD1
J gene: TRBJ2-1
clone size: NA

CDR3 protein: CASSQGTGTGNNSPLHF
CDR3 DNA: TGCGCCAGCAGCCAGGGTACCGGGACAGGGAATAATTCACCCCTCCACTTT
V gene: TRBV4-1
D gene: TRBD1
J gene: TRBJ1-6
clone size: NA

CDR3 protein: CATSGRGESPLHF
CDR3 DNA: TGTGCCACCAGTGGTCGCGGGGAATCACCCCTCCACTTT
V gene: TRBV15
D gene: NA
J gene: TRBJ1-6
clone size: NA

CDR3 protein: CASSRRVRYGYTF
CDR3 DNA: TGTGCCAGTAGTCGCAGGGTTCGGTATGGCTACACCTTC
V gene: TRBV19
D gene: NA
J gene: TRBJ1-2
clone size: NA

CDR3 protein: CATSREVSLILNTEAFF
CDR3 DNA: TGTGCCACCAGCAGAGAGGTCAGCCTAATACTAAACACTGAAGCTTTCTTT
V gene: TRBV15
D gene: NA
J gene: TRBJ1-1
clone size: NA

CDR3 protein: CASSHRDTDTQYF
CDR3 DNA: TGTGCCAGCAGCCACCGGGACACAGATACGCAGTATTTT
V gene: TRBV3-1/TRBV3-2
D gene: NA
J gene: TRBJ2-3
clone size: NA

CDR3 protein: CAWSWAPRGTEAFF
CDR3 DNA: TGTGCCTGGAGTTGGGCCCCCAGGGGCACTGAAGCTTTCTTT
V gene: TRBV30
D gene: NA
J gene: TRBJ1-1
clone size: NA

CDR3 protein: CAWSVPGVDYGYTF
CDR3 DNA: TGTGCCTGGAGTGTACCAGGGGTGGACTATGGCTACACCTTC
V gene: TRBV30
D gene: NA
J gene: TRBJ1-2
clone size: NA

CDR3 protein: CATRRQGTNEKLFF
CDR3 DNA: TGTGCCACTCGAAGACAGGGAACTAATGAAAAACTGTTTTTT
V gene: TRBV10-3
D gene: TRBD1
J gene: TRBJ1-4
clone size: NA

CDR3 protein: CASSLERNGYTF
CDR3 DNA: TGTGCCAGCAGTTTAGAGAGGAATGGCTACACCTTC
V gene: TRBV12-3/TRBV12-4
D gene: NA
J gene: TRBJ1-2
clone size: NA

CDR3 protein: CASSVSGSPGGGWETQYF
CDR3 DNA: TGTGCCAGCAGCGTAAGTGGATCCCCAGGGGGCGGATGGGAGACCCAGTACTTC
V gene: TRBV9
D gene: TRBD1
J gene: TRBJ2-5
clone size: NA

CDR3 protein: CSVEGTSGSVSDTQYF
CDR3 DNA: TGCAGCGTCGAAGGGACTAGCGGGAGTGTTTCAGATACGCAGTATTTT
V gene: TRBV29-1
D gene: TRBD2
J gene: TRBJ2-3
clone size: few

CDR3 protein: CASSYFRDRGYNEQFF
CDR3 DNA: TGTGCCAGCAGTTACTTCCGGGACAGGGGCTACAATGAGCAGTTCTTC
V gene: TRBV6-6
D gene: TRBD1
J gene: TRBJ2-1
clone size: NA

CDR3 protein: CASRGQGARTEAFF
CDR3 DNA: TGTGCCAGTAGAGGACAGGGGGCGCGCACTGAAGCTTTCTTT
V gene: TRBV19
D gene: TRBD1
J gene: TRBJ1-1
clone size: NA

CDR3 protein: CASSFDTRTPGYTF
CDR3 DNA: TGTGCCAGCAGTTTCGACACCAGAACCCCTGGCTACACCTTC
V gene: TRBV28
D gene: NA
J gene: TRBJ1-2
clone size: NA

CDR3 protein: CSVERLNYGYTF
CDR3 DNA: TGCAGCGTTGAGAGATTGAACTATGGCTACACCTTC
V gene: TRBV29-1
D gene: NA
J gene: TRBJ1-2
clone size: few

CDR3 protein: CASSYGQGDQETQYF
CDR3 DNA: TGTGCCAGCAGTTATGGTCAGGGGGACCAAGAGACCCAGTACTTC
V gene: TRBV6-2/TRBV6-3
D gene: TRBD1
J gene: TRBJ2-5
clone size: once

CDR3 protein: CAISESGNSGANVLTF
CDR3 DNA: TGTGCCATCAGTGAGTCCGGTAACTCTGGGGCCAACGTCCTGACTTTC
V gene: TRBV10-3
D gene: NA
J gene: TRBJ2-6
clone size: NA

CDR3 protein: CASSLGDRGPYTDTQYF
CDR3 DNA: TGTGCCAGCAGCTTAGGGGACAGGGGTCCCTACACAGATACGCAGTATTTT
V gene: TRBV11-2
D gene: TRBD1
J gene: TRBJ2-3
clone size: NA

CDR3 protein: CASSVAGRAVDTQYF
CDR3 DNA: TGTGCCAGCAGCGTAGCGGGAAGGGCCGTAGATACGCAGTATTTT
V gene: TRBV6-5
D gene: TRBD2
J gene: TRBJ2-3
clone size: NA

CDR3 protein: CASSGGPNYGYTF
CDR3 DNA: TGTGCCAGCTCAGGCGGGCCTAACTATGGCTACACCTTC
V gene: TRBV18
D gene: NA
J gene: TRBJ1-2
clone size: NA

CDR3 protein: CASRDRGISPRTQYF
CDR3 DNA: TGTGCCAGCAGGGACAGGGGAATCTCCCCGCGGACCCAGTACTTC
V gene: TRBV27
D gene: TRBD1
J gene: TRBJ2-5
clone size: NA

CDR3 protein: CASSFYFVSDGANQPQHF
CDR3 DNA: TGTGCTAGCAGCTTTTATTTTGTCAGCGATGGGGCAAATCAGCCCCAGCATTTT
V gene: TRBV7-7
D gene: NA
J gene: TRBJ1-5
clone size: NA

CDR3 protein: CASSRDDRGGPYEQYF
CDR3 DNA: TGCGCCAGCAGCCGCGACGACAGGGGTGGACCCTACGAGCAGTACTTC
V gene: TRBV5-1
D gene: TRBD1
J gene: TRBJ2-7
clone size: NA

CDR3 protein: CSALTGGNEKLFF
CDR3 DNA: TGCAGCGCCTTGACAGGGGGTAATGAAAAACTGTTTTTT
V gene: TRBV29-1
D gene: TRBD1
J gene: TRBJ1-4
clone size: NA

CDR3 protein: CASSVEGLSTESQYF
CDR3 DNA: TGTGCCAGCAGCGTAGAGGGGTTGTCCACAGAGTCGCAGTATTTT
V gene: TRBV9
D gene: NA
J gene: TRBJ2-3
clone size: once

CDR3 protein: CASSTRQGANEQYF
CDR3 DNA: TGTGCCAGTAGTACAAGACAGGGGGCGAACGAGCAGTACTTC
V gene: TRBV19
D gene: TRBD1
J gene: TRBJ2-7
clone size: many

CDR3 protein: CASSLWTGGVETQYF
CDR3 DNA: TGTGCCAGCAGCTTATGGACGGGGGGGGTGGAGACCCAGTACTTC
V gene: TRBV7-2
D gene: TRBD2
J gene: TRBJ2-5
clone size: NA

CDR3 protein: CASSQDTTGISNQPQHF
CDR3 DNA: TGTGCCAGCAGCCAAGATACGACAGGGATTTCCAATCAGCCCCAGCATTTT
V gene: TRBV4-2
D gene: TRBD1
J gene: TRBJ1-5
clone size: once

CDR3 protein: CASSSSGGGAYEQYF
CDR3 DNA: TGTGCCAGCAGCTCCTCTGGCGGGGGGGCGTACGAGCAGTACTTC
V gene: TRBV7-2
D gene: TRBD2
J gene: TRBJ2-7
clone size: NA

CDR3 protein: CASSPRGQDGELFF
CDR3 DNA: TGTGCCAGCAGCCCCAGGGGGCAGGACGGGGAGCTGTTTTTT
V gene: TRBV7-6
D gene: TRBD1
J gene: TRBJ2-2
clone size: NA